Listed below are T cell receptor beta chains from one sample, sequenced in a study of cytomegalovirus exposure and HLA in healthy donors. Repertoires were generated with immunoSEQ multiplex PCR, while TCRdb's copy carries only in-frame clones and drops some. The profile covers around 130,000 clones, with roughly 82% appearing a single time and roughly 1.5% taken by the ten largest. Sequencing used PBMCs. The source of these receptors is a woman between 18 and 29 years old in good health and CMV-seronegative. Both conserved end residues are part of each CDR3. D genes are given only for firm matches. Some rows mark clone size as missing; the rest say once, few, many or name a class of expanded clone.

d_call: TRBD1; cdr3_length: 13; v_call: TRBV5-4; j_call: TRBJ2-1; clone_size: NA; cdr3_aa: CASSSSRDRVRFF; cdr3_nt: TGTGCCAGCAGCTCGTCCCGGGACAGGGTCCGGTTCTTC
d_call: TRBD1; cdr3_length: 17; v_call: TRBV27; j_call: TRBJ1-1; clone_size: NA; cdr3_aa: CASIKYGTGGLNTEAFF; cdr3_nt: TGTGCCAGCATTAAATACGGGACAGGGGGCCTGAACACTGAAGCTTTCTTT
d_call: TRBD2; cdr3_length: 16; v_call: TRBV7-9; j_call: TRBJ2-1; clone_size: few; cdr3_aa: CASSLRTSGTYNEQFF; cdr3_nt: TGTGCCAGCAGCCTCCGGACTAGCGGGACCTACAATGAGCAGTTCTTC
d_call: NA; cdr3_length: 15; v_call: TRBV7-8; j_call: TRBJ1-2; clone_size: NA; cdr3_aa: CVSSLSRAGMGGYTF; cdr3_nt: TGTGTCAGCAGCTTATCTCGGGCGGGCATGGGTGGCTACACCTTC
d_call: TRBD2; cdr3_length: 16; v_call: TRBV13; j_call: TRBJ2-7; clone_size: NA; cdr3_aa: CASSLGGGSLSYEQYF; cdr3_nt: TGTGCCAGCAGCTTAGGCGGCGGGAGCCTCTCCTACGAGCAGTACTTC
d_call: TRBD1; cdr3_length: 13; v_call: TRBV5-1; j_call: TRBJ2-7; clone_size: NA; cdr3_aa: CASSLDRGYEQYF; cdr3_nt: TGCGCCAGCAGCCTAGACAGGGGCTACGAGCAGTACTTC
d_call: TRBD2; cdr3_length: 17; v_call: TRBV11-2; j_call: TRBJ2-4; clone_size: NA; cdr3_aa: CASSWGLAGTAKNIQYF; cdr3_nt: TGTGCCAGCAGCTGGGGACTAGCGGGAACAGCCAAAAACATTCAGTACTTC
d_call: TRBD2; cdr3_length: 16; v_call: TRBV4-2; j_call: TRBJ2-2; clone_size: NA; cdr3_aa: CASSDRGRANTGELFF; cdr3_nt: TGTGCCAGCAGCGACCGCGGGAGGGCGAACACCGGGGAGCTGTTTTTT
d_call: TRBD2; cdr3_length: 11; v_call: TRBV20-1; j_call: TRBJ2-7; clone_size: NA; cdr3_aa: CSASGGYEQYF; cdr3_nt: TGCAGTGCTTCGGGAGGTTACGAGCAGTACTTC
d_call: TRBD1; cdr3_length: 16; v_call: TRBV10-1; j_call: TRBJ2-1; clone_size: NA; cdr3_aa: CASSEFWDSSYNEQFF; cdr3_nt: TGCGCCAGCAGTGAGTTCTGGGACAGTTCCTACAATGAGCAGTTCTTC
d_call: NA; cdr3_length: 15; v_call: TRBV2; j_call: TRBJ1-6; clone_size: NA; cdr3_aa: CASSERQGRNSPLHF; cdr3_nt: TGTGCCAGCAGTGAAAGGCAGGGGCGAAATTCACCCCTCCACTTT
d_call: TRBD2; cdr3_length: 19; v_call: TRBV2; j_call: TRBJ2-1; clone_size: once; cdr3_aa: CASRDPLRAGGPGYNEQFF; cdr3_nt: TGTGCCAGCAGAGACCCCTTGCGAGCGGGAGGGCCCGGGTACAATGAGCAGTTCTTC
d_call: TRBD1; cdr3_length: 20; v_call: TRBV30; j_call: TRBJ1-1; clone_size: NA; cdr3_aa: CACDVGQGALKGYWNTEAFF; cdr3_nt: TGTGCCTGTGACGTTGGACAGGGGGCCCTTAAGGGGTACTGGAACACTGAAGCTTTCTTT
d_call: TRBD2; cdr3_length: 19; v_call: TRBV5-4; j_call: TRBJ2-2; clone_size: once; cdr3_aa: CASSLRLGTSGKGAGELFF; cdr3_nt: TGTGCCAGCAGCTTGCGCCTGGGGACTAGCGGGAAAGGCGCCGGGGAGCTGTTTTTT
d_call: TRBD2; cdr3_length: 14; v_call: TRBV5-4; j_call: TRBJ2-1; clone_size: NA; cdr3_aa: CASSWREGQGIEFF; cdr3_nt: TGTGCCAGCAGCTGGAGGGAGGGGCAAGGGATTGAGTTCTTC
d_call: NA; cdr3_length: 14; v_call: TRBV5-1; j_call: TRBJ2-7; clone_size: NA; cdr3_aa: CASSVLATTYEQYF; cdr3_nt: TGCGCCAGCAGCGTCCTAGCTACCACCTACGAGCAGTACTTC
d_call: NA; cdr3_length: 19; v_call: TRBV18; j_call: TRBJ1-5; clone_size: NA; cdr3_aa: CASSPTIWEINNSNQPQHF; cdr3_nt: TGTGCCAGCTCACCGACAATTTGGGAGATCAACAATAGCAATCAGCCCCAGCATTTT
d_call: NA; cdr3_length: 15; v_call: TRBV7-8; j_call: TRBJ1-5; clone_size: NA; cdr3_aa: CASTNSLSSNQPQHF; cdr3_nt: TGTGCCAGCACCAACAGCCTTAGTAGCAATCAGCCCCAGCATTTT
d_call: TRBD1; cdr3_length: 13; v_call: TRBV12-5; j_call: TRBJ2-7; clone_size: NA; cdr3_aa: CASGLRDSYEQYF; cdr3_nt: TGTGCTAGTGGTTTAAGGGACAGCTACGAGCAGTACTTC
d_call: TRBD1; cdr3_length: 13; v_call: TRBV5-4; j_call: TRBJ2-1; clone_size: NA; cdr3_aa: CASSRDRDDEQFF; cdr3_nt: TGTGCCAGCAGCCGGGACAGGGACGATGAGCAGTTCTTC
d_call: TRBD2; cdr3_length: 14; v_call: TRBV29-1; j_call: TRBJ2-2; clone_size: NA; cdr3_aa: CSVKREGNTGELFF; cdr3_nt: TGCAGCGTGAAGCGGGAGGGGAACACCGGGGAGCTGTTTTTT
d_call: TRBD1; cdr3_length: 12; v_call: TRBV25-1; j_call: TRBJ1-2; clone_size: NA; cdr3_aa: CAAQGQGFGYTF; cdr3_nt: TGTGCCGCCCAGGGACAGGGGTTTGGCTACACCTTC
d_call: NA; cdr3_length: 19; v_call: TRBV21-1; j_call: TRBJ2-3; clone_size: NA; cdr3_aa: CASSKALGDRGQGTDTQYF; cdr3_nt: TGTGCCAGCAGCAAAGCGTTGGGAGACAGGGGGCAAGGCACAGATACGCAGTATTTT
d_call: TRBD2; cdr3_length: 15; v_call: TRBV19; j_call: TRBJ2-7; clone_size: NA; cdr3_aa: CASSNSGLSSYEQYF; cdr3_nt: TGTGCCAGTAGTAATAGCGGGCTAAGCTCCTACGAGCAGTACTTC
d_call: NA; cdr3_length: 13; v_call: TRBV19; j_call: TRBJ1-2; clone_size: NA; cdr3_aa: CASSINLGHQPTF; cdr3_nt: TGTGCCAGTAGTATCAATCTGGGACATCAGCCCACCTTC
d_call: TRBD1; cdr3_length: 15; v_call: TRBV19; j_call: TRBJ1-1; clone_size: NA; cdr3_aa: CASTLGQAGNTEAFF; cdr3_nt: TGTGCCAGTACGCTAGGACAGGCGGGGAACACTGAAGCTTTCTTT
d_call: TRBD2; cdr3_length: 17; v_call: TRBV4-1; j_call: TRBJ2-7; clone_size: NA; cdr3_aa: CASSPEGSGRAVDEQYF; cdr3_nt: TGCGCCAGCAGCCCGGAGGGTAGCGGGAGGGCCGTAGACGAGCAGTACTTC
d_call: NA; cdr3_length: 13; v_call: TRBV6-5; j_call: TRBJ1-2; clone_size: NA; cdr3_aa: CASSPPGLRGYTF; cdr3_nt: TGTGCCAGCAGCCCCCCGGGTCTCCGAGGCTACACCTTC
d_call: TRBD2; cdr3_length: 13; v_call: TRBV6-5; j_call: TRBJ2-7; clone_size: NA; cdr3_aa: CASGTSGGNEQYF; cdr3_nt: TGTGCCAGCGGCACTAGCGGGGGGAACGAGCAGTACTTC
d_call: NA; cdr3_length: 16; v_call: TRBV11-2; j_call: TRBJ2-1; clone_size: few; cdr3_aa: CASSLFGSLKVGEQFF; cdr3_nt: TGTGCCAGCAGCTTATTCGGGAGTCTGAAGGTGGGTGAGCAGTTCTTC
d_call: NA; cdr3_length: 17; v_call: TRBV19; j_call: TRBJ1-1; clone_size: NA; cdr3_aa: CASSIAGSGGWGTEAFF; cdr3_nt: TGTGCCAGTAGTATTGCGGGCTCCGGGGGATGGGGAACTGAAGCTTTCTTT